These T cell receptor beta chains were read from a single sample in a study of vaccination and CD4 T cells after COVID-19. TCRdb itself ran the PCR reads through MiXCR, one entry per CDR3 protein. Of 10,000 to 15,000 distinct CDR3 sequences listed, around 50% were seen once; the top ten hold around 24%. These receptors have no identified antigens. The specimen was CD4+ T cells from blood, cultured in vitro. The receptors were sampled from a human donor who had recovered from COVID-19. The CDR3 runs from the conserved cysteine through the conserved F or W. The D gene is left open where the match is weak. A clone size is listed for some rows: how often the clone was seen (once, few, many), or a class if it is expanded.

size: .
J: TRBJ2-4
D: TRBD1
V: TRBV15
CDR3: CATSRERASGQGILAKNIQYF
DNA: TGTGCCACCAGCAGAGAAAGGGCCTCGGGACAGGGGATTTTAGCCAAAAACATTCAGTACTTC

size: .
J: TRBJ2-1
D: TRBD1
V: TRBV20-1
CDR3: CSTTSDRTYNEQFF
DNA: TGCAGTACTACGTCGGACAGGACCTACAATGAGCAGTTCTTC

size: .
J: TRBJ2-1
D: .
V: TRBV19
CDR3: CASSSMMGGFGDSYNEQFF
DNA: TGTGCCAGTAGTAGTATGATGGGGGGCTTCGGGGACTCCTACAATGAGCAGTTCTTC

size: .
J: TRBJ1-2
D: .
V: TRBV25-1
CDR3: CASSNIEGYGYTF
DNA: TGTGCCAGCAGTAACATTGAGGGTTATGGCTACACCTTC

size: .
J: TRBJ2-7
D: TRBD1
V: TRBV2
CDR3: CASSGGTGPYEQYF
DNA: TGTGCCAGCAGTGGCGGGACAGGCCCCTACGAGCAGTACTTC

size: .
J: TRBJ2-3
D: .
V: TRBV6-2/TRBV6-3
CDR3: CASSYGVRISTDTQYF
DNA: TGTGCCAGCAGTTACGGGGTCCGGATTAGCACAGATACGCAGTATTTT

size: .
J: TRBJ2-1
D: .
V: TRBV30
CDR3: CAWSSWSSYNEQFF
DNA: TGTGCCTGGAGTAGTTGGAGCTCCTACAATGAGCAGTTCTTC

size: .
J: TRBJ2-6
D: .
V: TRBV28
CDR3: CASSWSSGANVLTF
DNA: TGTGCCAGCAGTTGGAGCTCTGGGGCCAACGTCCTGACTTTC

size: .
J: TRBJ1-6
D: .
V: TRBV12-3/TRBV12-4
CDR3: CASRPSAVSGSPLHF
DNA: TGTGCCAGCAGACCCTCCGCGGTGAGCGGTTCACCCCTCCACTTT

size: .
J: TRBJ1-2
D: .
V: TRBV18
CDR3: CASSPMGSSFYGYTF
DNA: TGTGCCAGCTCACCTATGGGGTCTTCCTTCTATGGCTACACCTTC

size: .
J: TRBJ2-3
D: TRBD2
V: TRBV5-4
CDR3: CASSSLLLLAGGTDTQYF
DNA: TGTGCCAGCAGCTCCCTGCTGCTTCTAGCGGGAGGCACAGATACGCAGTATTTT

size: .
J: TRBJ1-2
D: .
V: TRBV20-1
CDR3: CSARGDRSPNYGYTF
DNA: TGCAGTGCTAGAGGTGACAGGAGCCCTAACTATGGCTACACCTTC

size: .
J: TRBJ2-5
D: .
V: TRBV15
CDR3: CATSRTEQETQYF
DNA: TGTGCCACCAGCAGGACAGAGCAAGAGACCCAGTACTTC

size: .
J: TRBJ2-1
D: TRBD2
V: TRBV7-9
CDR3: CASSLTSGGGNEQFF
DNA: TGTGCCAGCAGCCTGACTAGCGGGGGCGGGAATGAGCAGTTCTTC

size: few
J: TRBJ2-3
D: .
V: TRBV7-3
CDR3: CASSSPGQIDTQYF
DNA: TGTGCCAGCAGCTCGCCGGGACAAATAGATACGCAGTATTTT

size: .
J: TRBJ2-2
D: .
V: TRBV28
CDR3: CASRRPDSYTGELFF
DNA: TGTGCCAGCAGACGCCCGGACAGCTACACCGGGGAGCTGTTTTTT

size: few
J: TRBJ2-6
D: .
V: TRBV7-9
CDR3: CASSLAAGSGANVLTF
DNA: TGTGCCAGCAGCTTAGCAGCCGGCTCTGGGGCCAACGTCCTGACTTTC

size: .
J: TRBJ1-2
D: .
V: TRBV2
CDR3: CASSESGIGYTF
DNA: TGTGCCAGCAGTGAATCGGGTATCGGCTACACCTTC

size: few
J: TRBJ2-4
D: TRBD2
V: TRBV2
CDR3: CASSRTSGSRDIQYF
DNA: TGTGCCAGCAGTAGGACTAGCGGGAGCCGGGACATTCAGTACTTC

size: few
J: TRBJ2-3
D: .
V: TRBV20-1
CDR3: CSASVDRTSTDTQYF
DNA: TGCAGTGCTAGTGTAGACCGAACTAGCACAGATACGCAGTATTTT

size: few
J: TRBJ1-5
D: .
V: TRBV5-1
CDR3: CASSLAQGGDPQHF
DNA: TGCGCCAGCAGCTTGGCCCAAGGCGGTGATCCCCAGCATTTT

size: few
J: TRBJ1-5
D: .
V: TRBV28
CDR3: CASSDSTSLNQPQHF
DNA: TGTGCCAGCAGTGACTCCACATCCTTGAATCAGCCCCAGCATTTT

size: few
J: TRBJ1-1
D: .
V: TRBV6-5
CDR3: CASSYYTTMNTEAFF
DNA: TGTGCCAGCAGTTACTATACGACCATGAACACTGAAGCTTTCTTT

size: .
J: TRBJ2-2
D: .
V: TRBV6-1
CDR3: CASAFGITGELFF
DNA: TGTGCCAGCGCCTTCGGGATAACCGGGGAGCTGTTTTTT

size: .
J: TRBJ1-6
D: .
V: TRBV9
CDR3: CASSAGNRASPLHF
DNA: TGTGCCAGCAGCGCTGGGAACAGGGCTTCACCCCTCCACTTT

size: few
J: TRBJ2-2
D: .
V: TRBV10-3
CDR3: CAISVDRNTGELFF
DNA: TGTGCCATCAGTGTGGACAGGAACACCGGGGAGCTGTTTTTT

size: .
J: TRBJ1-2
D: .
V: TRBV12-3/TRBV12-4
CDR3: CASKWDNPQAPHYGYTF
DNA: TGTGCCAGCAAATGGGATAATCCCCAGGCCCCCCACTATGGCTACACCTTC

size: .
J: TRBJ1-2
D: .
V: TRBV4-1
CDR3: CASSQDLGGRFPPYGYTF
DNA: TGCGCCAGCAGCCAAGACCTTGGGGGCCGCTTTCCCCCCTATGGCTACACCTTC

size: .
J: TRBJ1-1
D: TRBD1
V: TRBV11-3
CDR3: CASSLQQGGTEAFF
DNA: TGTGCCAGCAGCTTACAACAGGGGGGGACTGAAGCTTTCTTT

size: few
J: TRBJ2-7
D: .
V: TRBV19
CDR3: CASSTQITTSYEQYF
DNA: TGTGCCAGTAGTACCCAAATAACCACCTCCTACGAGCAGTACTTC

size: few
J: TRBJ2-7
D: TRBD1
V: TRBV6-1
CDR3: CASSQGQGHYEQYF
DNA: TGTGCCAGCAGCCAAGGACAGGGACACTACGAGCAGTACTTC

size: few
J: TRBJ1-1
D: .
V: TRBV2
CDR3: CASSEVTGKNTEAFF
DNA: TGTGCCAGCAGTGAAGTAACGGGAAAGAACACTGAAGCTTTCTTT

size: few
J: TRBJ1-2
D: .
V: TRBV28
CDR3: CASSTNYGYTF
DNA: TGTGCCAGCAGCACTAACTATGGCTACACCTTC

size: .
J: TRBJ2-7
D: .
V: TRBV20-1
CDR3: CSSGDSYEQYF
DNA: TGCAGTTCAGGGGACTCCTACGAGCAGTACTTC

size: .
J: TRBJ2-4
D: .
V: TRBV5-8
CDR3: CASSGGDSRLNIQYF
DNA: TGTGCCAGCAGCGGCGGGGACAGCCGCTTAAACATTCAGTACTTC

size: .
J: TRBJ2-3
D: .
V: TRBV7-9
CDR3: CASSIGGITDTQYF
DNA: TGTGCCAGCAGCATTGGGGGGATCACAGATACGCAGTATTTT

size: few
J: TRBJ1-2
D: .
V: TRBV19
CDR3: CASRWHTGMDNYGYTF
DNA: TGTGCCAGTAGATGGCATACAGGGATGGATAACTATGGCTACACCTTC

size: .
J: TRBJ2-7
D: TRBD1
V: TRBV20-1
CDR3: CSVRGPSNEQYF
DNA: TGCAGTGTTAGGGGGCCCTCGAACGAGCAGTACTTC

size: medium-sized
J: TRBJ1-5
D: .
V: TRBV20-1
CDR3: CSARAQGTNQPQHF
DNA: TGCAGTGCTAGGGCGCAGGGGACTAATCAGCCCCAGCATTTT

size: .
J: TRBJ2-1
D: TRBD1
V: TRBV11-2
CDR3: CASSSPGQGDNEQFF
DNA: TGTGCCAGCAGCTCCCCGGGACAGGGGGATAATGAGCAGTTCTTC

size: .
J: TRBJ2-1
D: TRBD2
V: TRBV20-1
CDR3: CSARKLAGRNEQFF
DNA: TGCAGTGCTAGAAAATTAGCGGGGAGAAATGAGCAGTTCTTC

size: .
J: TRBJ2-2
D: .
V: TRBV6-1
CDR3: CASSQGNGELFF
DNA: TGTGCCAGCAGTCAGGGTAACGGGGAGCTGTTTTTT

size: .
J: TRBJ1-2
D: .
V: TRBV6-1
CDR3: CASTKTGTGTYGYTF
DNA: TGTGCCAGCACTAAAACCGGGACGGGAACTTATGGCTACACCTTC

size: .
J: TRBJ1-5
D: .
V: TRBV19
CDR3: CASSSEAYSNQPQHF
DNA: TGTGCCAGTAGTTCTGAGGCTTATAGCAATCAGCCCCAGCATTTT

size: .
J: TRBJ2-7
D: .
V: TRBV10-2
CDR3: CASRATSSYEQYF
DNA: TGCGCCAGCAGGGCAACCTCCTCCTACGAGCAGTACTTC

size: .
J: TRBJ1-1
D: TRBD1
V: TRBV28
CDR3: CASRETGRAEAFF
DNA: TGTGCCAGCAGGGAGACAGGGCGCGCTGAAGCTTTCTTT

size: .
J: TRBJ2-7
D: TRBD2
V: TRBV20-1
CDR3: CSARDPGTSGSGDEQYF
DNA: TGCAGTGCTAGAGACCCAGGGACTAGCGGGAGTGGGGACGAGCAGTACTTC

size: .
J: TRBJ1-1
D: .
V: TRBV2
CDR3: CASRGGNAEAFF
DNA: TGTGCCAGCAGGGGGGGTAACGCTGAAGCTTTCTTT